This TCR beta chain is from a study of human T cells and chemical hapten exposure. Study-wide results and limits: Positive correlation was observed between PT1 expanded TCR counts and patch test score.

Comment on this clonotype: As yet, its antigen is unknown.

CDR1 MDHEN and CDR2 SYDVKM come from the germline V gene. Trimming left V 5 bases short and J 2 bases short, with 21 bases between. This CDR3 has 18 amino acids. Within the library, unique molecular identifiers were attached to each individual cDNA molecule. Authors' data handling: Samples ranged from roughly 23,224 to 690,600 TCRs, with a median of approximately 90,000. MiXCR, applied by TCRdb to the reads, yields one record per CDR3 protein. The V and J calls, along with clone size, are taken from TCRdb and not from the paper's own processing. The sample comprises over 1,500 distinct CDR3 sequences, about 57% of which are singletons, and about 4% rests with the top ten. Treatment reported: therapeutic diphenylcyclopropenone sensitization with weekly scalp DPC.

The genes are TRBV28 and TRBJ2-2, with D maybe TRBD1 (5 bases). This specimen consisted of whole blood, obtained before DPC sensitization or 2, 6, or about 24 weeks after (not recorded which). This TCR was sampled from an adult with alopecia areata. Some clones in this sample may be carry-over from other donors' samples. This table probably holds off-target reads from a library built for another chain. The CDR3 coding sequence is TGTGCCAGCAGTCTACAAACAGAGACAGTAGAAAACACCGGGGAGCTGTTTTTT. It encodes CASSLQTETVENTGELFF.